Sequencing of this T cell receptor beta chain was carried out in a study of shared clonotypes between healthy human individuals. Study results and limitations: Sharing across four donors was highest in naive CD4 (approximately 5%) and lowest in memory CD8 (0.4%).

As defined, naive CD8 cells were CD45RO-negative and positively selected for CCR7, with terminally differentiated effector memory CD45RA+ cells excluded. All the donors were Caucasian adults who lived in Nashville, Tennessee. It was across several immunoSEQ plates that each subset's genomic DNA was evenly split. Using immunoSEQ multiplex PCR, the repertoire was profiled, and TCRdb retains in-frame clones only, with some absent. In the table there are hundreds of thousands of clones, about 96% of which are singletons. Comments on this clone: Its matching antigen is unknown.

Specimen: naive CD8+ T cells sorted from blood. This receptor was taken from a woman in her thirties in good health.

The CDR3 spells CASMDLAGGPYEQYF. CDR3 DNA sequence: TGTGCCAGTATGGACCTAGCGGGAGGGCCCTACGAGCAGTACTTC. The rearrangement uses TRBV19 and TRBJ2-7; 12 positions match TRBD2. The ends lost 7 bases at V and 2 bases at J; junction bases unmatched: 6. Germline loops: CDR1 LNHDA, CDR2 SQIVND (reference sequence). CDR3 length: 15 amino acids.